One and the same sample provided the 5 T cell receptor beta chains below, sequenced in a study of CD8 T cells in ankylosing spondylitis. A single record per CDR3 protein comes from TCRdb applying MiXCR to the 5' RACE reads. Counted here are 800,000 to 900,000 distinct CDR3 sequences, roughly 12% occurring once; the ten biggest clones make up about 0.5%. Study conclusions and caveats: About 8 highly homologous variants made up a TCR beta motif, and this motif appeared characteristic of ankylosing spondylitis blood.

The antigens these receptors bind are not known. Sequencing input: blood, either unsorted or a sorted T cell fraction (not recorded which). Every receptor here comes from a male donor with ankylosing spondylitis.

This clonotype was found a few times. V gene TRBV12-3 or TRBV12-4 combines with J gene TRBJ2-1; the match to TRBD1 covers 7 bases. CDR3 length: 14 amino acids. J gave up 6 bases and V 7 bases, and 9 bases lay outside the gene matches. CDR3 sequence reads: CASTLGDRSNEQFF. CDR3 sequence (DNA): TGTGCCAGCACCTTGGGGGACAGAAGCAATGAGCAGTTCTTC.

The table lists this clonotype with many counts. V is TRBV10-3 and J is TRBJ2-3, with 8 bases aligning to TRBD1. The CDR3 has 15 residues. Trimming at V came to 7 bases and at J to 2 bases, leaving 8 bases not matched to a gene. The germline V gene has CDR1 ENHRY and CDR2 SYGVKD. CDR3 coding DNA: TGTGCCATCACCCGACAGGGGTCCCCCACAGATACGCAGTATTTT. Protein: CAITRQGSPTDTQYF.

This clonotype came up many times. This sequence joins TRBV11-1 and TRBJ2-1; 11 bases fit TRBD2. The CDR3 is made up of 18 amino acids. Germline V lookup: CDR1 SGHAT, CDR2 FQDESV (reference sequence). V shed 5 bases and J 6 bases; nucleotides not matched to a gene: 15. The CDR3 nucleotides are TGTGCCAGCAGCCTACCCTTCCGACTAGCGGGACTGCGCAATGAGCAGTTCTTC. It encodes CASSLPFRLAGLRNEQFF.

This chain links TRBV10-3 with TRBJ1-1; D not certain. Deletions cut 8 bases from V and 6 bases from J, with 10 bases between. The CDR3 totals 11 residues. The germline CDR1 and CDR2 sequences are ENHRY and SYGVKD. The CDR3 region has the DNA TGTGCCATCCGCATGGGCCCTGAAGCTTTCTTT. Amino acid sequence: CAIRMGPEAFF.

This clonotype has a count of ten or more. The chain has TRBV9 and TRBJ2-1; D ambiguous. Germline V CDR1 and CDR2: SGDLS, YYNGEE. With 3 bases removed from V and 11 bases from J, the gap between germline ends came to 12 bases. This CDR3 comprises 12 residues. CDR3 nucleotide sequence: TGTGCCAGCAGCGCCCCGGACGGAAAGCAGTTCTTC. Its protein is CASSAPDGKQFF.